These T cell receptor beta chains were read from a single sample in a study of radiation and T cells in renal cell carcinoma. This table comes from immunoSEQ multiplex PCR, and its TCRdb copy is limited to in-frame clones, with some not included. The sample yields 150,000 to 180,000 clones, roughly 86% seen once. The material was blood, obtained from a patient whose treatment included radiotherapy and nephrectomy. The receptors were sampled from a woman in her 50s with renal cell carcinoma. The CDR3 runs from the conserved cysteine through the conserved F or W. The D gene is left open where the match is weak. Clone size is stated in some rows and not others, as once, few, many or a class when expanded.

J	D	size	V	CDR3	DNA
TRBJ1-5	NA	NA	TRBV6-1	CASRQVSNQPQHF	TGTGCCAGCAGACAGGTTAGCAATCAGCCCCAGCATTTT
TRBJ2-7	NA	NA	TRBV5-8	CASSLTEYEQYF	TGTGCCAGCAGCTTGACAGAATACGAGCAGTACTTC
TRBJ1-5	NA	NA	TRBV2	CASSEEGLDWNQPQHF	TGTGCCAGCAGTGAAGAGGGCCTAGATTGGAATCAGCCCCAGCATTTT
TRBJ2-2	NA	NA	TRBV7-9	CASSSQLPNTGELFF	TGTGCCAGCAGCTCCCAATTACCGAACACCGGGGAGCTGTTTTTT
TRBJ1-6	NA	NA	TRBV5-6	CASSLVGSEGPPLHF	TGTGCCAGCAGCTTGGTTGGCAGCGAAGGGCCACCCCTCCACTTT
TRBJ2-7	NA	NA	TRBV11-2	CASSLRTDYEQYF	TGTGCCAGCAGCTTAAGGACAGACTACGAGCAGTACTTC
TRBJ1-1	NA	NA	TRBV7-2	CASSLMGQNTEAFF	TGTGCCAGCAGCTTAATGGGGCAGAACACTGAAGCTTTCTTT
TRBJ2-1	TRBD1	NA	TRBV19	CASSRLDRGSYNEQFF	TGTGCCAGTAGTAGATTGGACAGGGGCTCCTACAATGAGCAGTTCTTC
TRBJ2-3	NA	NA	TRBV30	CAWSVYSTDTQYF	TGTGCCTGGAGTGTATACAGCACAGATACGCAGTATTTT
TRBJ2-7	TRBD2	NA	TRBV7-2	CASRETSGDYYEQYF	TGTGCCAGCAGGGAAACTAGCGGTGATTACTACGAGCAGTACTTC
TRBJ1-1	NA	NA	TRBV13	CASSSGPRNTEAFF	TGTGCCAGCAGCTCAGGACCGAGAAACACTGAAGCTTTCTTT
TRBJ1-4	NA	NA	TRBV12-5	CASGPGSRATNEKLFF	TGTGCTAGTGGTCCCGGGTCAAGGGCAACTAATGAAAAACTGTTTTTT
TRBJ1-4	NA	NA	TRBV5-4	CASSLEGYNEKLFF	TGTGCCAGCAGCTTGGAAGGGTATAATGAAAAACTGTTTTTT
TRBJ1-1	NA	NA	TRBV7-2	CASSRRTVMGTEAFF	TGTGCCAGCAGCCGGAGGACTGTTATGGGCACTGAAGCTTTCTTT
TRBJ2-7	NA	NA	TRBV18	CASSQQGGYEQYF	TGTGCCAGCTCGCAACAGGGTGGCTACGAGCAGTACTTC
TRBJ2-6	TRBD1	NA	TRBV27	CASRGQGSGANVLTF	TGTGCCAGCAGAGGACAGGGGTCCGGGGCCAACGTCCTGACTTTC
TRBJ2-2	TRBD1	NA	TRBV18	CASSPGQLSTGELFF	TGTGCCAGCTCACCGGGACAGTTAAGCACCGGGGAGCTGTTTTTT
TRBJ2-2	NA	NA	TRBV19	CASSIVRGVLAGELFF	TGTGCCAGTAGTATAGTGAGAGGAGTGCTGGCCGGGGAGCTGTTTTTT
TRBJ1-2	TRBD1	NA	TRBV7-9	CASSSWTGGLEGYTF	TGTGCCAGCAGCTCCTGGACAGGGGGCTTGGAGGGCTACACCTTC
TRBJ1-2	NA	NA	TRBV5-6	CASSPRWADYGYTF	TGTGCCAGCAGCCCCCGGTGGGCGGACTATGGCTACACCTTC
TRBJ1-4	TRBD1	NA	TRBV4-3	CASSQDRTGREKLFF	TGCGCCAGCAGCCAAGACCGGACAGGGAGGGAAAAACTGTTTTTT
TRBJ1-2	NA	NA	TRBV11-2	CASSLGGYGYTF	TGTGCCAGCAGCTTAGGGGGTTATGGCTACACCTTC
TRBJ2-3	NA	NA	TRBV6-5	CASSYRGSVDTQYF	TGTGCCAGCAGTTACCGGGGGTCGGTAGATACGCAGTATTTT
TRBJ1-5	NA	NA	TRBV6-6	CASTRGSNQPQHF	TGTGCCAGCACCCGTGGGAGCAATCAGCCCCAGCATTTT
TRBJ2-5	NA	NA	TRBV6-5	CASSWWAAEQETQYF	TGTGCCAGCAGCTGGTGGGCAGCGGAACAAGAGACCCAGTACTTC
TRBJ1-1	NA	few	TRBV9	CASSPQGTENTEAFF	TGTGCCAGCAGCCCCCAGGGTACCGAGAACACTGAAGCTTTCTTT
TRBJ2-1	TRBD2	NA	TRBV9	CASSVVLAGEDEQFF	TGTGCCAGCAGCGTAGTATTAGCGGGGGAAGATGAGCAGTTCTTC
TRBJ2-7	TRBD1	NA	TRBV6-4	CASSDSGQPSGEQYF	TGTGCCAGCAGTGACTCGGGACAGCCTTCCGGGGAGCAGTACTTC
TRBJ1-1	NA	NA	TRBV19	CASRLKRGDPNTEAFF	TGTGCCAGTAGACTTAAACGTGGGGACCCGAACACTGAAGCTTTCTTT
TRBJ1-2	TRBD1	NA	TRBV15	CATSQGQEYGYTF	TGTGCCACCAGTCAAGGACAGGAGTATGGCTACACCTTC
TRBJ1-1	NA	NA	TRBV6-5	CASSYLGTTEAFF	TGTGCCAGCAGTTACCTGGGGACCACTGAAGCTTTCTTT
TRBJ1-1	NA	NA	TRBV7-2	CASSFWGNTEAFF	TGTGCCAGCAGCTTTTGGGGGAACACTGAAGCTTTCTTT
TRBJ2-5	NA	NA	TRBV29-1	CSVVVAGAVGETQYF	TGCAGCGTTGTAGTTGCGGGGGCCGTCGGAGAGACCCAGTACTTC
TRBJ1-1	TRBD1	NA	TRBV11-3	CASSYGTGVLMNTEAFF	TGTGCCAGCAGCTACGGGACAGGGGTCCTCATGAACACTGAAGCTTTCTTT
TRBJ2-3	TRBD2	NA	TRBV6-1	CASSEELAGSSTDTQYF	TGTGCCAGCAGTGAAGAACTAGCGGGGTCTAGCACAGATACGCAGTATTTT
TRBJ2-1	TRBD2	NA	TRBV19	CASTRWEGYNEQFF	TGTGCCAGTACCAGATGGGAGGGTTACAATGAGCAGTTCTTC
TRBJ2-1	NA	NA	TRBV7-9	CASSLDWARTMDEQFF	TGTGCCAGCAGCTTAGACTGGGCCAGGACGATGGATGAGCAGTTCTTC
TRBJ2-5	TRBD2	NA	TRBV4-3	CASSRLAGPQETQYF	TGCGCCAGCAGCCGACTAGCGGGGCCACAAGAGACCCAGTACTTC
TRBJ2-1	TRBD1	NA	TRBV6-1	CASSELTRDRGLPDEQFF	TGTGCCAGCAGTGAATTAACCCGGGACAGGGGGCTCCCCGATGAGCAGTTCTTC
TRBJ2-1	NA	NA	TRBV4-2	CASSQDIGPYNEQFF	TGTGCCAGCAGCCAAGACATCGGCCCATACAATGAGCAGTTCTTC
TRBJ1-2	NA	NA	TRBV6-5	CASSQVRQASYGYTF	TGTGCCAGCAGCCAGGTTCGGCAGGCTTCCTATGGCTACACCTTC
TRBJ2-1	TRBD2	NA	TRBV6-5	CASSYVGGGADEQFF	TGTGCCAGCAGTTACGTGGGCGGGGGGGCAGATGAGCAGTTCTTC
TRBJ2-5	NA	NA	TRBV5-1	CASSLWGGEETQYF	TGCGCCAGCAGCTTGTGGGGGGGCGAGGAGACCCAGTACTTC
TRBJ1-5	NA	NA	TRBV18	CASSPFQGNNQPQHF	TGTGCCAGCTCACCATTCCAGGGGAACAATCAGCCCCAGCATTTT
TRBJ2-3	TRBD2	NA	TRBV2	CASRVAGSTDTQYF	TGTGCCAGCAGGGTAGCGGGGAGCACAGATACGCAGTATTTT
TRBJ2-7	NA	NA	TRBV5-4	CASSLDRSYEQYF	TGTGCCAGCAGCTTGGACAGATCGTACGAGCAGTACTTC
TRBJ2-7	NA	NA	TRBV7-3	CASSPSGPPASYEQYF	TGTGCCAGCAGCCCATCGGGGCCGCCGGCTTCCTACGAGCAGTACTTC
TRBJ2-7	NA	NA	TRBV2	CASSEARVYEQYF	TGTGCCAGCAGTGAAGCTAGAGTCTACGAGCAGTACTTC
TRBJ1-1	NA	few	TRBV7-3	CASSFEGNTEAFF	TGTGCCAGCAGCTTTGAGGGGAACACTGAAGCTTTCTTT